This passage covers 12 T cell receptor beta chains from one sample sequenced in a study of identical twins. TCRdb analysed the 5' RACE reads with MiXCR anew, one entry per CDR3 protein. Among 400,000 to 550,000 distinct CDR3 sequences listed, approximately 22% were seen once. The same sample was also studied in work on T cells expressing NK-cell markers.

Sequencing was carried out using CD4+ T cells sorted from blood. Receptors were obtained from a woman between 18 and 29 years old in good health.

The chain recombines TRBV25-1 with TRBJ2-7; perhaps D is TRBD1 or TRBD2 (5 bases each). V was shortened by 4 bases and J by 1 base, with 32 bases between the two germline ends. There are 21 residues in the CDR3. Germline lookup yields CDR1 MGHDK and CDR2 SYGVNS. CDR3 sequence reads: CASSGRPAPGPRNPNSYEQYF. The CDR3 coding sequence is TGTGCCAGCAGTGGTCGGCCCGCACCGGGACCGAGGAACCCTAATTCCTACGAGCAGTACTTC.

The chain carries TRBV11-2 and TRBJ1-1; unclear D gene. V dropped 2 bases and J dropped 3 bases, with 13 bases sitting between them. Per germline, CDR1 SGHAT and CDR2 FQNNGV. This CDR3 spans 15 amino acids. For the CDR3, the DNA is TGTGCCAGCAGCTTACGACCTTCTGGGGACACTGAAGCTTTCTTT. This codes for CASSLRPSGDTEAFF.

CDR3 in amino acids: CASSWTGGHETQYF. The CDR3 DNA sequence: TGTGCCAGCAGCTGGACAGGGGGGCATGAGACCCAGTACTTC. The rearrangement uses TRBV27 and TRBJ2-5; 10 nucleotides align to TRBD1. The CDR3 runs 14 residues. CDR1 is MNHEY, CDR2 SMNVEV, per germline (reference sequence). Trimming cost V 6 bases and J 5 bases; bases outside gene matches: 6.

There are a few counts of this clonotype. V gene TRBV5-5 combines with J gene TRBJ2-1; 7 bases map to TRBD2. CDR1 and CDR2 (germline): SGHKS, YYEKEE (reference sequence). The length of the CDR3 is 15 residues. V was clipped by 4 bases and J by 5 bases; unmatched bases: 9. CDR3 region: CASSPLGRGDNEQFF. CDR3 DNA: TGTGCCAGCAGCCCCTTAGGGAGGGGTGACAATGAGCAGTTCTTC.

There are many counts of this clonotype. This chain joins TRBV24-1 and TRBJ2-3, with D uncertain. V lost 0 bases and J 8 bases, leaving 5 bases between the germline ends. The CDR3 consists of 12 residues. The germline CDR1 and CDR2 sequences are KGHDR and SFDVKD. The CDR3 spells CATSDLASTQYF. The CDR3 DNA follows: TGTGCCACCAGTGATTTGGCGAGTACGCAGTATTTT.

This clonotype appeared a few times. The CDR3 protein is CASSLAGTGGETQYF. In DNA form, the CDR3 reads TGCGCCAGCAGCTTGGCCGGGACAGGGGGTGAGACCCAGTACTTC. The chain combines TRBV5-1 with TRBJ2-5; 11 positions match TRBD1. V trimming: 0 bases; J trimming: 5 bases; junction bases outside the gene matches: 3. The germline V gene encodes CDR1 SGHRS and CDR2 YFSETQ. The CDR3 spans 15 residues.

The CDR3 here is CASSPSGQGGNTIYF. CDR3 bases: TGTGCCAGCAGCCCTTCGGGACAGGGAGGAAACACCATATATTTT. The V call is TRBV9, the J call TRBJ1-3; 9 bases align to TRBD1. The germline gives CDR1 SGDLS, CDR2 YYNGEE. This CDR3 region has 15 residues. The V gene end was trimmed by 4 bases and the J gene end by 4 bases; junction bases not matched to a gene: 6. Full variable domain (rest looked up from reference TRBV9 and TRBJ1-3): DSGVTQTPKHLITATGQRVTLRCSPRSGDLSVYWYQQSLDQGLQFLIQYYNGEERAKGNILERFSAQQFPDLHSELNLSSLELGDSALYFCASSPSGQGGNTIYFGEGSWLTVV.

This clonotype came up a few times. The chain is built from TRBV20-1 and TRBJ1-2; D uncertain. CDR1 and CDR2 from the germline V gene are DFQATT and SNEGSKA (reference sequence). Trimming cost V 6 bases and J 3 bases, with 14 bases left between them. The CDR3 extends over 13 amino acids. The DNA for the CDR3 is TGCAGTGCCGCCCGGACGGAGTACTATGGCTACACCTTC. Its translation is CSAARTEYYGYTF.

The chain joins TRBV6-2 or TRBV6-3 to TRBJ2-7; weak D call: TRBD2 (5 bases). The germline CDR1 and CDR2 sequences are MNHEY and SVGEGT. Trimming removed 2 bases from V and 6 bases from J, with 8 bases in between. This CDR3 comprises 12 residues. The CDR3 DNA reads TGTGCCAGCAGTTACCGAAGCGGCGAGCAGTACTTC. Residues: CASSYRSGEQYF.

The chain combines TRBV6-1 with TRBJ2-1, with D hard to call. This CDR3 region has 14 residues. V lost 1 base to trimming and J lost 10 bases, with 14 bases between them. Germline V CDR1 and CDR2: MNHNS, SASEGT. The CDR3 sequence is CASSEGNLSKEQFF. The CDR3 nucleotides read TGTGCCAGCAGTGAAGGAAACTTGTCCAAAGAGCAGTTCTTC.

CDR3 nucleotides: TGCGCCAGCAGCTTGGTAGGCCACAATGAGCAGTTCTTC. Translating gives CASSLVGHNEQFF. V usage is TRBV5-1 and J usage is TRBJ2-1; no definite D call. V was pared by 0 bases and J by 5 bases, with 6 bases between. This CDR3 has 13 residues. Germline V lookup: CDR1 SGHRS, CDR2 YFSETQ.

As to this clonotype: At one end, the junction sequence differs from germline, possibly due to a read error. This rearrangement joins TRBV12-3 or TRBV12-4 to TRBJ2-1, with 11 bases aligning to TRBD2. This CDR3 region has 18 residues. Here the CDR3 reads CAISLGKTSGSSYNEQFF. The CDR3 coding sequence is TGTGCCATCAGTTTAGGGAAAACTAGCGGGAGCTCCTACAATGAGCAGTTCTTC.